The T cell receptor beta chain under discussion was sequenced for a study of control samples from healthy donors and cancer patients. Assay: immunoSEQ multiplex PCR; the TCRdb copy retains only in-frame clones and omits some. This sample has over 150,000 clones, with over 95% found just once. Germline V CDR1 and CDR2: SGDLS, YYNGEE. V lost 2 bases and J lost 3; bases outside the gene matches: 10. The CDR3 covers 17 residues. This chain joins TRBV9 and TRBJ2-2; 7 nucleotides agree with TRBD1. The receptor comes from a woman aged 30 to 39 in good health. Specimen: blood. As DNA, the CDR3 is TGTGCCAGCAGCGTCCCGGTGGAGACAGGGCACACCGGGGAGCTGTTTTTT. Encoded protein: CASSVPVETGHTGELFF.